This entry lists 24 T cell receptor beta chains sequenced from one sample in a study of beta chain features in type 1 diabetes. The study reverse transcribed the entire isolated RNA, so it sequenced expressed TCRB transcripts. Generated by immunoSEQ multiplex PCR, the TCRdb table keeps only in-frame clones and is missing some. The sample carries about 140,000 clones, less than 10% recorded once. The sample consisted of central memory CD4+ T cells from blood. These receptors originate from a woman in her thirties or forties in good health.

The CDR3: CASSLAQGRGYEQYF. The CDR3 DNA follows: TGTGCCAGCAGCTTAGCGCAGGGCCGCGGTTACGAGCAGTACTTC. This chain links TRBV7-9 with TRBJ2-7, with TRBD1 as a possible D gene (5 bases). Germline V gene sequence: CDR1 SEHNR, CDR2 FQNEAQ (reference sequence). This CDR3 has 15 amino acids. V gave up 0 bases and J gave up 4 bases, with 13 bases separating them.

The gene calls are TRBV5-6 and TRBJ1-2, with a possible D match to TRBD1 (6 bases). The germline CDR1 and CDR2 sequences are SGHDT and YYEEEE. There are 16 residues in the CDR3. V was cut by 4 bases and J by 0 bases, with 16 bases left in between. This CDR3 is CASSMTGTATNYGYTF. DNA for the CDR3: TGTGCCAGCAGCATGACAGGTACCGCGACTAACTATGGCTACACCTTC.

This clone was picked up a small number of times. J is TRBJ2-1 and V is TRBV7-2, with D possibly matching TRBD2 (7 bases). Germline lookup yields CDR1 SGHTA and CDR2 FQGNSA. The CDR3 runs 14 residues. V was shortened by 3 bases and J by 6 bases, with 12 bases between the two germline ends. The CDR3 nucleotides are TGTGCCAGCAGCTTCGGGGGGCTTGGCAATGAGCAGTTCTTC. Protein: CASSFGGLGNEQFF. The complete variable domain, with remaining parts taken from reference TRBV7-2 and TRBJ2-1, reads GAGVSQSPSNKVTEKGKDVELRCDPISGHTALYWYRQSLGQGLEFLIYFQGNSAPDKSGLPSDRFSAERTGGSVSTLTIQRTQQEDSAVYLCASSFGGLGNEQFFGPGTRLTVL.

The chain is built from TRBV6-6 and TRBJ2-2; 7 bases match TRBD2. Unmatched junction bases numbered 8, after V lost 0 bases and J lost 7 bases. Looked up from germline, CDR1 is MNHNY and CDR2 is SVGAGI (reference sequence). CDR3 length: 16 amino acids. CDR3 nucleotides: TGTGCCAGCAGTTACTCAGGCGCGGGGGACGGCGGGGAGCTGTTTTTT. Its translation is CASSYSGAGDGGELFF.

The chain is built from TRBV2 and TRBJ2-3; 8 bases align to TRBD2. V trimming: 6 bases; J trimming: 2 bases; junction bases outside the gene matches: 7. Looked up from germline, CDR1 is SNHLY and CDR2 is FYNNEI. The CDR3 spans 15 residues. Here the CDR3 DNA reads TGTGCCAGCAGCGTAGCGGGAACTCCCACAGATACGCAGTATTTT. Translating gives CASSVAGTPTDTQYF.

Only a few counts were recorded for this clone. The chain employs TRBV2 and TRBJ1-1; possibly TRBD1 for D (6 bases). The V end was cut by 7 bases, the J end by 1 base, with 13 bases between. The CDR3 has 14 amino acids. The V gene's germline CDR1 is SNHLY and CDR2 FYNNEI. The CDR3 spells CASNTGSWNTEAFF. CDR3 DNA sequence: TGTGCCAGCAACACAGGGTCTTGGAACACTGAAGCTTTCTTT.

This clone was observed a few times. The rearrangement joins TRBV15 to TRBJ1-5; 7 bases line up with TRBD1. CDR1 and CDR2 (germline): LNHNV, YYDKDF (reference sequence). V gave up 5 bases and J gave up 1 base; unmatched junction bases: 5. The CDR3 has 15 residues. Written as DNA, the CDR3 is TGTGCCACCAGCGGGTCGACAGGGAGCAATCAGCCCCAGCATTTT. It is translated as CATSGSTGSNQPQHF.

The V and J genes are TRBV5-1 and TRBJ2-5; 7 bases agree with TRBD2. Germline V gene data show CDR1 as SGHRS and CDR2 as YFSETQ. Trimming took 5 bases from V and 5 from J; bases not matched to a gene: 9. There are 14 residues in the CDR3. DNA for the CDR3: TGCGCCAGCAGGGATCCGCGGGGGTCTGAGACCCAGTACTTC. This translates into CASRDPRGSETQYF.

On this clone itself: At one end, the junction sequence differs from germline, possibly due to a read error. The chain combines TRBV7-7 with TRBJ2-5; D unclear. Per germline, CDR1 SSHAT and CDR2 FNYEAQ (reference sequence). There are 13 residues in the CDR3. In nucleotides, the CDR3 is TGTGCTAGCAGCTTAGTCTTAAAAGAGACCCAGTACTTC. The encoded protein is CASSLVLKETQYF.

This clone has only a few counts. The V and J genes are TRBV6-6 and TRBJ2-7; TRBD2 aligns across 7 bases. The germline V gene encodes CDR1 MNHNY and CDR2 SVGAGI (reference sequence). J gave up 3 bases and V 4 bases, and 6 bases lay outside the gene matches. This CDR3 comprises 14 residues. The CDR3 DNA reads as TGTGCCAGCAGTTCCCTCCCGGGAGGCTACGAGCAGTACTTC. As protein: CASSSLPGGYEQYF.

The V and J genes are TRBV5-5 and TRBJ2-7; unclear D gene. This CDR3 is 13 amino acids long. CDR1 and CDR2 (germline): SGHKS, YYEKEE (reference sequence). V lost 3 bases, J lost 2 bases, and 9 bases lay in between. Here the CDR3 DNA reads TGTGCCAGCAGCTCGGTGTTAACCTACGAGCAGTACTTC. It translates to CASSSVLTYEQYF.

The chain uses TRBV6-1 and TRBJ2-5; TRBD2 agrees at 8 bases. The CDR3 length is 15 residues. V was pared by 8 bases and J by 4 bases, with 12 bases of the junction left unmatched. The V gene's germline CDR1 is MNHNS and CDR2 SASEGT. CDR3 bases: TGTGCCAGCCGGGATTCCGGGACTAGACTAGAGACCCAGTACTTC. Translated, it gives CASRDSGTRLETQYF.

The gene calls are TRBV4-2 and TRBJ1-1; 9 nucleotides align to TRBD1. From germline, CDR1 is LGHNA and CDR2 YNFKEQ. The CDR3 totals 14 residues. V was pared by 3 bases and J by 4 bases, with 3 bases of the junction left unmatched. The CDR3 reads CASSQDRGGTEAFF. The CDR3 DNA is TGTGCCAGCAGCCAGGACAGGGGTGGCACTGAAGCTTTCTTT.

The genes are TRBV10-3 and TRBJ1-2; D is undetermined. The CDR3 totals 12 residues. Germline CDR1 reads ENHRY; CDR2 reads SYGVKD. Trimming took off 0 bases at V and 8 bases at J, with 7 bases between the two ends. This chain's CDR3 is CAISESARGYTF. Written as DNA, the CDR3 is TGTGCCATCAGTGAGTCAGCCAGGGGCTACACCTTC.

The CDR3 spells CASSPIALDRDYEQYF. The CDR3 DNA reads TGTGCCAGCAGTCCCATCGCGTTGGACAGGGACTACGAGCAGTACTTC. V usage is TRBV27 and J usage is TRBJ2-7, with 8 nucleotides matching TRBD1. The germline gives CDR1 MNHEY, CDR2 SMNVEV (reference sequence). J was trimmed by 3 bases and V by 5 bases; bases with no gene match: 12. The CDR3 has 16 amino acids.

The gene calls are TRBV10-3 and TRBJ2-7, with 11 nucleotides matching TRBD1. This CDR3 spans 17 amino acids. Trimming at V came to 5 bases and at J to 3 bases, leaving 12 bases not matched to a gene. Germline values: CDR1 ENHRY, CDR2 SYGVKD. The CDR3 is CAISSGTGGLGGYEQYF. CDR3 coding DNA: TGTGCCATCAGTTCTGGGACAGGGGGACTCGGTGGCTACGAGCAGTACTTC.

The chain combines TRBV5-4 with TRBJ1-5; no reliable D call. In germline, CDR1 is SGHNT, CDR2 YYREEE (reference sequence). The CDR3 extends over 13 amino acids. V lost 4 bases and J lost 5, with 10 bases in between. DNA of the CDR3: TGTGCCAGCAGCCCGAGTGGAGATCAGCCCCAGCATTTT. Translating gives CASSPSGDQPQHF.

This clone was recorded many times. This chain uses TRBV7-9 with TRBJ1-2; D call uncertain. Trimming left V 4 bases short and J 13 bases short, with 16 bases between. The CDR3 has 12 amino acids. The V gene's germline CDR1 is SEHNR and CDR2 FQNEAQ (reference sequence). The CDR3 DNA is TGTGCCAGCAGCTCAGGCGAAAGCGCGGGCACCTTC. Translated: CASSSGESAGTF.

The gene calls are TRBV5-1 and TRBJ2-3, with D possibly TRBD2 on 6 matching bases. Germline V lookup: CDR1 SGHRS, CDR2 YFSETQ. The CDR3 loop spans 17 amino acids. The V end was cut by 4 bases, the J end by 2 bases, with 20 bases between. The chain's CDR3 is CASSPRIGGPLTDTQYF. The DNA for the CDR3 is TGCGCCAGCAGCCCCCGAATAGGAGGGCCTCTCACAGATACGCAGTATTTT.

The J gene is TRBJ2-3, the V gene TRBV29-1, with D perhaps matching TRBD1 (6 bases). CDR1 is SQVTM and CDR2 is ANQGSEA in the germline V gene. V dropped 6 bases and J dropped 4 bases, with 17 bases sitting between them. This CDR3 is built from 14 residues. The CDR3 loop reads CSVAGQTVSDTQYF. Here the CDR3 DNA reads TGCAGCGTCGCCGGACAGACGGTATCAGATACGCAGTATTTT.

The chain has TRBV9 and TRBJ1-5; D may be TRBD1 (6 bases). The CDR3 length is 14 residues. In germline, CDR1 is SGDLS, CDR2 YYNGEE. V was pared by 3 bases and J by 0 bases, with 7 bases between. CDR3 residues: CASSEGDSNQPQHF. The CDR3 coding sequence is TGTGCCAGCAGCGAGGGGGATAGCAATCAGCCCCAGCATTTT.

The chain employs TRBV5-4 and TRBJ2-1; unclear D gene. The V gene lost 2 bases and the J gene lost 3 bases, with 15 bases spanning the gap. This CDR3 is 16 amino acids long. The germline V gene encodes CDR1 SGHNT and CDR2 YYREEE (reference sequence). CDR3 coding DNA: TGTGCCAGCAGCTTAGTCGGCGGCTTCGGCTACAATGAGCAGTTCTTC. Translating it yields CASSLVGGFGYNEQFF.

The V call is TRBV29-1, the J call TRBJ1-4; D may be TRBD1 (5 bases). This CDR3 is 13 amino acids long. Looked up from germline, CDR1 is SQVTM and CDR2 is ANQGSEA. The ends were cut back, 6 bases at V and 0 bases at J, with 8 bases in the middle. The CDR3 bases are TGCAGCGTAAGACAGACAACTAATGAAAAACTGTTTTTT. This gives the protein CSVRQTTNEKLFF.

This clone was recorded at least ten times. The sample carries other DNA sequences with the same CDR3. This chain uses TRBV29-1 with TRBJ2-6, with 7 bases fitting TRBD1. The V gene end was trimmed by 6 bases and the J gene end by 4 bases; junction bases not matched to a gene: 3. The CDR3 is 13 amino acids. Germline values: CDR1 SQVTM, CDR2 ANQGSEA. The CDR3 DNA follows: TGCAGCGTCACAGGGGTAGGGGCCAACGTCCTGACTTTC. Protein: CSVTGVGANVLTF.